One and the same sample provided the 13 T cell receptor beta chains below, sequenced in a study of cytomegalovirus exposure and HLA in healthy donors. The PCR made use of 60 Vbeta and 13 Jbeta primers. Assay used: immunoSEQ multiplex PCR; TCRdb lists only in-frame clones, some missing. Counted here are just under 250,000 clones, about 80% occurring once; the ten biggest clones make up more than 5%. Sequenced: PBMCs. The receptors derive from a woman in her thirties or forties in good health and CMV-seropositive.

The genes are TRBV29-1 and TRBJ2-7, with TRBD1 identical over 7 bases. The CDR3 spans 13 residues. V gave up 5 bases and J gave up 1 base; unmatched junction bases: 5. Germline loops: CDR1 SQVTM, CDR2 ANQGSEA. This CDR3 is CSVLDRVSYEQYF. The CDR3 bases are TGCAGCGTTCTTGACAGGGTATCCTACGAGCAGTACTTC.

The chain uses TRBV5-1 and TRBJ2-3, with a weak D call TRBD2 (5 bases). Germline lookup yields CDR1 SGHRS and CDR2 YFSETQ. The V and J ends lost 3 bases and 1 base respectively, with 18 bases between them. This CDR3 has 17 residues. The CDR3 DNA follows: TGCGCCAGCAGCTCCGAAACTAGGGTAATGGGCACAGATACGCAGTATTTT. Amino acids: CASSSETRVMGTDTQYF.

The chain employs TRBV11-3 and TRBJ2-1; 8 nucleotides match TRBD1. After removal of 5 bases from V and 7 bases from J, the junction contained 4 bases not matched to a gene. CDR1 is SGHNT, CDR2 YENEEA, per germline. CDR3 size: 13 residues. CDR3 in amino acids: CASSRDRLNEQFF. The DNA for the CDR3 is TGTGCCAGCAGCCGGGACAGGCTAAATGAGCAGTTCTTC.

V gene TRBV7-9 combines with J gene TRBJ2-5, with D unclear. V was pared by 5 bases and J by 4 bases, with 8 bases between. The CDR3 spans 12 residues. Germline CDR1 is SEHNR and CDR2 is FQNEAQ (reference sequence). The CDR3 region is CASSPRGETQYF. CDR3 bases: TGTGCCAGCAGCCCCCGAGGAGAGACCCAGTACTTC.

This sequence joins TRBV19 and TRBJ1-2; 8 bases line up with TRBD1. This CDR3 is built from 15 residues. V lost 6 bases and J lost 5; bases outside the gene matches: 11. Germline V gene sequence: CDR1 LNHDA, CDR2 SQIVND (reference sequence). The CDR3 region has the DNA TGTGCCAGTAGGAATCAGGGGGCAGGATGGTATGGCTACACCTTC. Protein: CASRNQGAGWYGYTF.

The chain uses TRBV10-3 and TRBJ2-7, with 8 bases aligning to TRBD2. The junction had 3 bases not matched to a gene; V was cut back by 0 bases and J by 2 bases. This CDR3 has 15 residues. Germline CDR1 reads ENHRY; CDR2 reads SYGVKD. The CDR3 DNA reads TGTGCCATCAGTGAGTCACTAGCGGAAGCCTACGAGCAGTACTTC. Translated, it gives CAISESLAEAYEQYF.

This clone was recorded a few times. The chain combines TRBV6-1 with TRBJ1-5; the D is unclear. Germline CDR1 and CDR2: MNHNS and SASEGT. The CDR3 length is 16 residues. The V end lost 0 bases, the J end lost 2 bases, and 11 bases lay between the germline ends. CDR3 sequence reads: CASSEAREGGNQPQHF. CDR3 in DNA: TGTGCCAGCAGTGAAGCTAGGGAGGGCGGCAATCAGCCCCAGCATTTT.

In its sample, this clone was seen a few times. This chain joins TRBV7-2 and TRBJ2-5; 14 bases match TRBD2. V was pared by 4 bases and J by 5 bases, with 12 bases of the junction left unmatched. Germline V gives CDR1 SGHTA, CDR2 FQGNSA. CDR3 length: 18 amino acids. The CDR3 DNA is TGTGCCAGCAGCTCTGGGGGACTAGCGGGAGCTCTGGGGGAGACCCAGTACTTC. Protein: CASSSGGLAGALGETQYF. The full variable domain, with the rest looked up from reference TRBV7-2 and TRBJ2-5, is GAGVSQSPSNKVTEKGKDVELRCDPISGHTALYWYRQSLGQGLEFLIYFQGNSAPDKSGLPSDRFSAERTGGSVSTLTIQRTQQEDSAVYLCASSSGGLAGALGETQYFGPGTRLLVL.

CDR3 nucleotides: TGCGCCAGCAGCTTGGAGGGGTACACTAATGAAAAACTGTTTTTT. Its translation is CASSLEGYTNEKLFF. V usage is TRBV5-1 and J usage is TRBJ1-4; D possibly corresponds to TRBD1 (5 bases). V lost 0 bases and J 2 bases, leaving 8 bases between the germline ends. Germline-derived CDR1 and CDR2 are SGHRS and YFSETQ. The CDR3 consists of 15 residues.

This clone is a singleton in its sample. V and J are TRBV19 and TRBJ1-3; D ambiguous. The CDR3 totals 16 residues. Germline V gene data show CDR1 as LNHDA and CDR2 as SQIVND (reference sequence). The V end was cut by 5 bases, the J end by 0 bases, with 14 bases between. DNA of the CDR3: TGTGCCAGTAGTCCGCTCGGTGGGCACTCTGGAAACACCATATATTTT. Translation: CASSPLGGHSGNTIYF.

This sequence joins TRBV19 and TRBJ1-2; D possibly corresponds to TRBD1 (6 bases). Per the germline V gene, CDR1 is LNHDA and CDR2 is SQIVND (reference sequence). V lost 5 bases and J 2 bases, leaving 12 bases between the germline ends. This CDR3 contains 14 residues. The CDR3 DNA sequence: TGTGCCAGTAGTGTACAGGGATGGAACTATGGCTACACCTTC. Amino acids: CASSVQGWNYGYTF.

The V call is TRBV5-1, the J call TRBJ2-4; TRBD1 matches at 7 bases. Per the germline V gene, CDR1 is SGHRS and CDR2 is YFSETQ. V gave up 3 bases and J gave up 3 bases; unmatched junction bases: 6. The CDR3 runs to 15 residues. In nucleotides, the CDR3 is TGCGCCAGCAGCTGGGGGACAGTTGGCAAAAACATTCAGTACTTC. Its translation: CASSWGTVGKNIQYF. Combining the CDR3 with reference TRBV5-1 and TRBJ2-4 gives the whole variable domain KAGVTQTPRYLIKTRGQQVTLSCSPISGHRSVSWYQQTPGQGLQFLFEYFSETQRNKGNFPGRFSGRQFSNSRSEMNVSTLELGDSALYLCASSWGTVGKNIQYFGAGTRLSVL.

This clone has only one observation. The chain uses TRBV7-2 and TRBJ1-5, with no clear D. The V gene lost 5 bases and the J gene lost 2 bases, with 13 bases spanning the gap. This CDR3 is 15 amino acids long. Germline V gives CDR1 SGHTA, CDR2 FQGNSA. The CDR3 reads CASSAAATGNQPQHF. The CDR3 nucleotides are TGTGCCAGCAGCGCAGCGGCAACAGGCAATCAGCCCCAGCATTTT.